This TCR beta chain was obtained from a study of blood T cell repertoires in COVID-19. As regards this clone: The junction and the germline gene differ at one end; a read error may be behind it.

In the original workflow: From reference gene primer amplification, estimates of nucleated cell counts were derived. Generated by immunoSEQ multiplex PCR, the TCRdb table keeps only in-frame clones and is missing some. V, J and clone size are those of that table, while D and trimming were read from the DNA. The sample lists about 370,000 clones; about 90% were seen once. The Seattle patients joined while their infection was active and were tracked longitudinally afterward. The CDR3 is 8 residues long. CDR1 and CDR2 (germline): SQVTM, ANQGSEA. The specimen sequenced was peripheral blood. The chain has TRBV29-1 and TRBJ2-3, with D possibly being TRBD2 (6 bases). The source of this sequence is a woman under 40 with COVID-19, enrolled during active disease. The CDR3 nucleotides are TGCAGCGCCGGAGGGACGGGTTTT. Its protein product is CSAGGTGF.